These T cell receptor beta chains were read from a single sample in a study of T cell clones after liver transplantation. Profiled with immunoSEQ multiplex PCR; TCRdb holds only in-frame clones, not every one. The sample lists over 55,000 clones, about 71% occurring once. This specimen was CD4+ T cells from blood, taken at the 15-month timepoint. The receptors shown here come from a human patient who received a liver transplant. Some T cells may originate from the graft donor. Both conserved end residues are part of each CDR3. D genes are given only for firm matches. Rows give clone size only sometimes, using once, few, many, or a class for an expanded clone.

V	J	D	size	DNA	CDR3
TRBV7-2	TRBJ1-1	.	.	TGTGCCAGCAGCACCGTGGGGGCGGGCACTGAAGCTTTCTTT	CASSTVGAGTEAFF
TRBV29-1	TRBJ2-2	TRBD2	.	TGCAGCGTTGGACTAGCGGGGAACACCGGGGAGCTGTTTTTT	CSVGLAGNTGELFF
TRBV7-9	TRBJ1-1	.	.	TGTGCCAGTGCGAGTAGGGGGGCAGGTGAAGCTTTCTTT	CASASRGAGEAFF
TRBV6-5	TRBJ1-2	.	.	TGTGCCAGCACCCCCCGAAGGGGGGACTATGGCTACACCTTC	CASTPRRGDYGYTF
TRBV7-2	TRBJ2-3	TRBD2	.	TGTGCCAGCAGCTCAAGAACTAGCGGAGTGGGGATGATCACGCAGTATTTT	CASSSRTSGVGMITQYF
TRBV9	TRBJ1-2	TRBD1	.	TGTGCCAGCAGCCCGGGGGACAGAGTGTCCTATGGCTACACCTTC	CASSPGDRVSYGYTF
TRBV6-1	TRBJ1-1	.	.	TGTGCCAGCAGGCACTCATTCACAGGGAACACTGAAGCTTTCTTT	CASRHSFTGNTEAFF
TRBV7-6	TRBJ2-5	.	.	TGTGCCAGCAGCTCTCAGTACAAGCAAGAGACCCAGTACTTC	CASSSQYKQETQYF
TRBV6-6	TRBJ1-5	TRBD1	.	TGTGCCAGCGGACAGGGGAGCAATCAGCCCCAGCATTTT	CASGQGSNQPQHF
TRBV7-2	TRBJ2-1	TRBD2	.	TGTGCCAGCAGCCGAAGCGGGAGCATCGACAATGAGCAGTTCTTC	CASSRSGSIDNEQFF
TRBV7-2	TRBJ2-5	.	.	TGTGCCAGCAGCACCTACAGGACACAAGAGACCCAGTACTTC	CASSTYRTQETQYF
TRBV29-1	TRBJ2-5	.	once	TGCAGCGGGGGAGGGGGCGAAGAGACCCAGTACTTC	CSGGGGEETQYF